This TCR beta chain was captured in a study of siplizumab effects on memory and regulatory T cells. Overall study results and limits: An assignable phenotype, naive or memory, was missing from roughly 78-96% of proliferating CD4+ or CD8+ clones. Apparently key alloresponse contributors, naive T cells also seemed more diverse than memory cells. Tregs proliferating in siplizumab cultures lacked confirmation of their suppressive function.

Comments on this clone: Its specificity is unknown.

The CDR3 runs to 15 residues. In germline, CDR1 is PRHDT, CDR2 FYEKMQ (reference sequence). Trimming took 2 bases from V and 0 from J, leaving 8 bases between them. TCRdb's copy holds only in-frame clones and misses some; the assay was immunoSEQ multiplex PCR. The table includes 70,000 to 90,000 clones, just over 90% detected once. The sample was CD8+ T cells sorted from blood. J is TRBJ2-1 and V is TRBV13; the D call may be TRBD1 or TRBD2 (6 bases each). The TCR sequence derives from a human donor in good health. The CDR3 spells CASSLKGGSYNEQFF. Written as DNA, the CDR3 is TGTGCCAGCAGCTTAAAGGGGGGCTCCTACAATGAGCAGTTCTTC.